This T cell receptor beta chain was sequenced in a study of T cell responses to AZD1222 COVID-19 vaccine. Generated by immunoSEQ multiplex PCR, the TCRdb table keeps only in-frame clones and is missing some. The sample carries some 180,000 clones, 80% to 95% recorded once. There are 16 residues in the CDR3. The germline CDR1 and CDR2 sequences are SGHAT and FQDESV (reference sequence). Trimming took off 5 bases at V and 0 bases at J, with 14 bases between the two ends. The V gene is TRBV11-1, the J gene TRBJ2-1; tentatively, D is TRBD2 (6 bases). The sequence came from an adult who received the AZD1222 COVID-19 vaccine. The source was peripheral blood, collected 28 days after the second AZD1222 dose. The CDR3 nucleotides read TGTGCCAGCAGCCCACCTAGCGCGAGCTCCTACAATGAGCAGTTCTTC. Encoded protein: CASSPPSASSYNEQFF. The full variable domain, in which reference TRBV11-1 and TRBJ2-1 provide the parts outside the CDR3, is EAEVAQSPRYKITEKSQAVAFWCDPISGHATLYWYRQILGQGPELLVQFQDESVVDDSQLPKDRFSAERLKGVDSTLKIQPAELGDSAMYLCASSPPSASSYNEQFFGPGTRLTVL.